The clone carrying this TCR beta chain was detected once. Assay: immunoSEQ multiplex PCR; the TCRdb copy retains only in-frame clones and omits some. This sample has 150,000 to 200,000 clones; 90% to 95% occur once, and the top ten carry under 6%. The CDR3 is 15 amino acids. V was clipped by 7 bases and J by 1 base, with 16 bases between them. Germline CDR1 and CDR2: MNHEY and SVGAGI. The sample comes from a study of T cell responses to AZD1222 COVID-19 vaccine. The chain uses TRBV6-5 and TRBJ1-2; the D gene is possibly TRBD1 (5 bases). This material consisted of peripheral blood, taken 28 days after the second AZD1222 dose. The TCR comes from an adult who received the AZD1222 COVID-19 vaccine. The CDR3 sequence: CASIRQYGGNYGYTF. CDR3 DNA: TGTGCCAGCATCCGACAGTATGGGGGTAACTATGGCTACACCTTC.